This section outlines one TCR beta chain sequence together with its context. Its antigen is not known. A much bigger clone sits one base away, suggesting this may be a read error. TCRdb independently ran MiXCR on the 5' RACE reads; one entry per CDR3 protein. The data contain about 240,000 distinct CDR3 sequences, about 11% of them singletons. This record comes from a study of CD8 T cells in ankylosing spondylitis. Study findings and constraints: Blood of patients with ankylosing spondylitis appeared to be characterized by a TCR beta motif of about eight highly homologous variants. In synovial fluid and blood from reactive arthritis, some motif variants were previously reported.

Germline V lookup: CDR1 SQVTM, CDR2 ANQGSEA. This CDR3 region has 12 residues. J lost 8 bases, V lost 7 bases, and 7 bases had no gene match. This rearrangement joins TRBV29-1 to TRBJ2-1; TRBD1 matches at 8 bases. The sequencing sample was made of blood, either unsorted or a sorted T cell fraction (not recorded which). This clonotype was obtained from a male donor with ankylosing spondylitis or in good health (not recorded which). In nucleotides, the CDR3 is TGCAGCGGGACAGGGCGAGGGGATGAGCAGTTCTTC. This codes for CSGTGRGDEQFF.